The 32 T cell receptor beta chains reported below all come from one sample, sequenced in a study of Ad26.COV2.S vaccination and SARS-CoV-2 variants. The data were produced by immunoSEQ multiplex PCR, yet TCRdb's version contains in-frame clones alone and is incomplete. The data hold about 180,000 clones, with roughly 85% observed a single time. This sample comprised peripheral blood, obtained after recovery from COVID-19. These receptor sequences come from a human donor who had recovered from COVID-19.

This chain joins TRBV11-3 and TRBJ2-3, with 9 nucleotides matching TRBD2. The germline CDR1 and CDR2 sequences are SGHNT and YENEEA. The CDR3 has 17 residues. V gave up 2 bases and J gave up 0 bases; unmatched junction bases: 6. The CDR3 DNA reads TGTGCCAGCAGCTTAAGGGGACTAGCAGCTAGCACAGATACGCAGTATTTT. Translating gives CASSLRGLAASTDTQYF.

The V and J genes are TRBV5-1 and TRBJ1-1, with D tentatively TRBD1 (5 bases). The CDR3 length is 16 residues. The V gene's germline CDR1 is SGHRS and CDR2 YFSETQ. Trimming shortened V by 0 bases and J by 1 base, and 13 bases separated the two germline ends. Here the CDR3 DNA reads TGCGCCAGCAGCTTGGCCGGGGGTCCAGGGAACACTGAAGCTTTCTTT. Protein product: CASSLAGGPGNTEAFF.

This chain joins TRBV2 and TRBJ1-3, with D hard to call. Germline V lookup: CDR1 SNHLY, CDR2 FYNNEI. The CDR3 length is 13 residues. The V end lost 7 bases, the J end lost 0 bases, and 7 bases lay between the germline ends. The CDR3 reads CASNGNSGNTIYF. CDR3 DNA sequence: TGTGCCAGCAACGGAAACTCTGGAAACACCATATATTTT.

This clone was detected a few times. CDR3 bases: TGTGCCAGCACACCGGGGATGAACACTGAAGCTTTCTTT. Its translation: CASTPGMNTEAFF. The V and J genes are TRBV2 and TRBJ1-1, with D hard to call. Trimming removed 7 bases from V and 0 bases from J, with 9 bases in between. The germline V gene encodes CDR1 SNHLY and CDR2 FYNNEI. The CDR3 spans 13 residues.

CDR3 in DNA: TGTGCCAGCCTGGGCCTAGCGGACTATACGCAGTATTTT. Translating gives CASLGLADYTQYF. The chain joins TRBV25-1 to TRBJ2-3; the match to TRBD2 covers 7 bases. V gave up 8 bases and J gave up 7 bases; unmatched junction bases: 9. In germline, CDR1 is MGHDK, CDR2 SYGVNS. The CDR3 totals 13 residues.

V and J are TRBV29-1 and TRBJ1-1; D remains ambiguous. This CDR3 region has 12 residues. Germline CDR1 and CDR2: SQVTM and ANQGSEA. V lost 5 bases and J 1 base, leaving 8 bases between the germline ends. The CDR3 DNA is TGCAGCGTTACAGATGGGAACACTGAAGCTTTCTTT. Its protein is CSVTDGNTEAFF.

The chain links TRBV7-3 to TRBJ2-1; TRBD2 matches at 7 bases. Germline V gene data show CDR1 as SGHTA and CDR2 as FQGTGA. CDR3 size: 15 residues. The J segment lost 5 bases and the V segment lost 4 bases, leaving 8 bases of the junction unmatched. The CDR3 loop reads CASSSYQGGDNEQFF. For the CDR3, the DNA is TGTGCCAGCAGCTCGTACCAGGGAGGGGACAATGAGCAGTTCTTC.

The V gene is TRBV27, the J gene TRBJ1-6; D is undetermined. The CDR3 loop spans 15 amino acids. The V gene lost 1 base and the J gene lost 10 bases, with 14 bases spanning the gap. From germline, CDR1 is MNHEY and CDR2 SMNVEV (reference sequence). The chain's CDR3 is CASSLWEGLNSPLHF. CDR3 coding DNA: TGTGCCAGCAGTTTATGGGAGGGTCTAAACTCACCCCTCCACTTT.

The chain links TRBV23-1 to TRBJ2-7, with D possibly TRBD1 on 5 matching bases. TRBV23-1 is assigned to the ORF class and has an uncertain function. V lost 4 bases, J lost 1 base, and 17 bases lay in between. CDR3 size: 16 residues. CDR3 amino acids: CASSLRWTQTSYEQYF. As DNA, the CDR3 is TGCGCCAGCAGTCTTCGATGGACACAGACTTCCTACGAGCAGTACTTC.

The chain uses TRBV25-1 and TRBJ1-1; perhaps TRBD1 as D (5 bases). The CDR3 is 13 amino acids. Germline V gene lookup returns CDR1 MGHDK and CDR2 SYGVNS. Between the trimmed V and J ends, which lost 8 bases and 1 base, there was a span of 11 bases. The CDR3 DNA sequence: TGTGCCAGCGGAAGAACAGGGAACACTGAAGCTTTCTTT. This sequence encodes CASGRTGNTEAFF.

The chain couples TRBV7-2 to TRBJ1-2; perhaps TRBD1 as D (5 bases). Trimming took 5 bases from V and 5 from J, leaving 15 bases between them. This CDR3 spans 14 amino acids. The germline gives CDR1 SGHTA, CDR2 FQGNSA. The CDR3 reads CASSPSVGGYGYTF. The DNA of the CDR3 is TGTGCCAGCAGCCCCTCCGTGGGGGGATATGGCTACACCTTC.

The gene calls are TRBV6-5 and TRBJ1-2; tentatively, D is TRBD1 (5 bases). With 8 bases removed from V and 8 bases from J, the gap between germline ends came to 18 bases. The CDR3 loop spans 13 amino acids. Germline V gene data show CDR1 as MNHEY and CDR2 as SVGAGI. CDR3 sequence reads: CASVKNGQGGYTF. The CDR3 DNA sequence: TGTGCCAGCGTCAAGAACGGGCAGGGCGGCTACACCTTC.

The chain has TRBV6-2 or TRBV6-3 and TRBJ2-3; perhaps TRBD2 as D (6 bases). This CDR3 region has 16 residues. The germline CDR1 and CDR2 sequences are MNHEY and SVGEGT. V was shortened by 4 bases and J by 1 base, with 15 bases between the two germline ends. CDR3 region: CASSFLEGPGTDTQYF. The CDR3, as DNA: TGTGCCAGCAGTTTCCTGGAGGGACCGGGCACAGATACGCAGTATTTT.

The rearrangement links TRBV3-1 (or the pseudogene TRBV3-2) to TRBJ2-1; 10 nucleotides agree with TRBD2. The CDR3 runs to 21 residues. Per germline, CDR1 LGHDT and CDR2 YNNKEL (reference sequence). Germline trimming cut 3 bases from V and 1 base from J; bases unmatched to any gene: 18. CDR3 sequence: CASSHLQGASGGPRSYNEQFF. Here the CDR3 DNA reads TGTGCCAGCAGCCACTTACAAGGGGCTAGCGGGGGCCCAAGATCCTACAATGAGCAGTTCTTC.

The V and J genes are TRBV7-9 and TRBJ1-6; possible D gene TRBD1, 6 bases. V lost 4 bases and J lost 9, with 16 bases in between. CDR3 length: 15 residues. Germline V CDR1 and CDR2: SEHNR, FQNEAQ (reference sequence). CDR3 coding DNA: TGTGCCAGCAGCTCACAGGGTTGGCGTAGTTCACCCCTCCACTTT. Translated, it gives CASSSQGWRSSPLHF.

The chain carries TRBV10-3 and TRBJ2-3; weak D call: TRBD2 (5 bases). The germline CDR1 and CDR2 sequences are ENHRY and SYGVKD. The CDR3 loop spans 12 amino acids. V was cut by 0 bases and J by 9 bases, with 7 bases left in between. The CDR3 bases are TGTGCCATCAGTGAGTCAGCGGAGACGCAGTATTTT. Protein: CAISESAETQYF.

This clone was seen only a few times. V usage is TRBV4-2 and J usage is TRBJ1-1; 7 nucleotides line up with TRBD1. This CDR3 comprises 20 residues. With V trimmed by 1 base and J by 2 bases, 19 bases remained unmatched. The germline CDR1 and CDR2 sequences are LGHNA and YNFKEQ. Here the CDR3 DNA reads TGTGCCAGCAGCCAAGCCGCCTCTTTTGACCAGGGGGGGGACAACACTGAAGCTTTCTTT. The encoded protein is CASSQAASFDQGGDNTEAFF.

This chain links TRBV5-5 with TRBJ1-5, with D unclear. There are 13 residues in the CDR3. The V end was cut by 0 bases, the J end by 6 bases, with 7 bases between. Germline V gives CDR1 SGHKS, CDR2 YYEKEE (reference sequence). CDR3 DNA: TGTGCCAGCAGCTTGGGGGTTACTCAGCCCCAGCATTTT. It is translated as CASSLGVTQPQHF.

This clone has just one count. The chain is built from TRBV13 and TRBJ2-7, with D perhaps assigned TRBD1 or TRBD2 (6 bases each). V lost 0 bases, J lost 6 bases, and 12 bases lay in between. Germline CDR1 is PRHDT and CDR2 is FYEKMQ (reference sequence). This CDR3 has 14 residues. The CDR3: CASSLGLRGREQYF. CDR3 bases: TGTGCCAGCAGCTTAGGCCTCCGGGGGCGCGAGCAGTACTTC. The full variable domain, with the rest looked up from reference TRBV13 and TRBJ2-7, is AAGVIQSPRHLIKEKRETATLKCYPIPRHDTVYWYQQGPGQDPQFLISFYEKMQSDKGSIPDRFSAQQFSDYHSELNMSSLELGDSALYFCASSLGLRGREQYFGPGTRLTVT.

The chain recombines TRBV9 with TRBJ1-2, with D unclear. Germline V lookup: CDR1 SGDLS, CDR2 YYNGEE. Deletions cut 3 bases from V and 0 bases from J, with 15 bases between. CDR3 size: 16 residues. Written as DNA, the CDR3 is TGTGCCAGCAGCGCTTCCTGGGAGCACCCTAACTATGGCTACACCTTC. Its protein product is CASSASWEHPNYGYTF.

The chain joins TRBV3-1 (or the pseudogene TRBV3-2) to TRBJ2-7; D is ambiguous. The CDR3 totals 14 residues. Germline V gives CDR1 LGHDT, CDR2 YNNKEL (reference sequence). The ends were cut back, 4 bases at V and 0 bases at J, with 10 bases in the middle. DNA for the CDR3: TGTGCCAGCAGCCGGTTGCATGGCTCCTACGAGCAGTACTTC. This sequence encodes CASSRLHGSYEQYF.

The sample holds one count of this clone. The chain has TRBV19 and TRBJ2-1, with D possibly TRBD1 on 7 matching bases. The V gene's germline CDR1 is LNHDA and CDR2 SQIVND (reference sequence). Trimming removed 7 bases at V and 1 base at J, with 17 bases between. This CDR3 is 16 amino acids long. CDR3 DNA sequence: TGTGCCAGTACCAAACAGGCAGGGGGGTCCTACAATGAGCAGTTCTTC. Protein: CASTKQAGGSYNEQFF.

This chain joins TRBV6-5 and TRBJ2-3; D gene ambiguous. The CDR3 covers 12 residues. CDR1 and CDR2 (germline): MNHEY, SVGAGI. Trimming shortened V by 6 bases and J by 3 bases, and 7 bases separated the two germline ends. As DNA, the CDR3 is TGTGCCAGCAGCCAGAATACAGATACGCAGTATTTT. It is translated as CASSQNTDTQYF.

The chain employs TRBV6-2 or TRBV6-3 and TRBJ2-7; 10 nucleotides agree with TRBD2. Trimming took 5 bases from V and 3 from J; bases not matched to a gene: 7. Looked up from germline, CDR1 is MNHEY and CDR2 is SVGEGT. The CDR3 runs to 15 residues. This chain's CDR3 is CASSPTSGAFYEQYF. DNA of the CDR3: TGTGCCAGCAGTCCAACTAGCGGGGCCTTCTACGAGCAGTACTTC.

This clone has a single count. The genes are TRBV24-1 and TRBJ2-3, with D uncertain. V was pared by 0 bases and J by 2 bases, with 5 bases between. The CDR3 spans 14 residues. Germline assignment: CDR1 KGHDR and CDR2 SFDVKD. In DNA, the CDR3 is TGTGCCACCAGTGATTTGGCCTACACAGATACGCAGTATTTT. It codes for CATSDLAYTDTQYF.

The gene calls are TRBV2 and TRBJ2-1; 7 positions match TRBD1. The CDR3 extends over 14 amino acids. Germline-derived CDR1 and CDR2 are SNHLY and FYNNEI. Unmatched junction bases numbered 10, after V lost 6 bases and J lost 8 bases. The CDR3 region has the DNA TGTGCCAGCAGCCCCAAGGGGGCCGAAGATGAGCAGTTCTTC. Protein: CASSPKGAEDEQFF.

The rearrangement links TRBV7-3 to TRBJ2-1; possibly TRBD2 for D (6 bases). CDR1 and CDR2 (germline): SGHTA, FQGTGA. V lost 4 bases to trimming and J lost 8 bases, with 18 bases between them. The CDR3 extends over 15 amino acids. The CDR3 here is CASSSHPTRIDEQFF. CDR3 sequence (DNA): TGTGCCAGCAGCTCCCACCCGACTAGGATCGATGAGCAGTTCTTC.

The genes are TRBV2 and TRBJ1-2, with a tentative D call TRBD1 (5 bases). The germline V gene encodes CDR1 SNHLY and CDR2 FYNNEI. This CDR3 contains 14 residues. The V gene lost 7 bases and the J gene lost 2 bases, with 14 bases spanning the gap. The CDR3 here is CASTPGLSNYGYTF. In nucleotides, the CDR3 is TGTGCCAGCACCCCGGGACTGTCGAACTATGGCTACACCTTC.

The genes are TRBV7-9 and TRBJ2-3, with unresolved D. Trimming shortened V by 1 base and J by 6 bases, and 5 bases separated the two germline ends. The germline CDR1 and CDR2 sequences are SEHNR and FQNEAQ (reference sequence). CDR3 length: 12 amino acids. CDR3 bases: TGTGCCAGCAGCTTAGTGGGGGATACGCAGTATTTT. Protein sequence: CASSLVGDTQYF.

The chain couples TRBV6-5 to TRBJ1-6, with D perhaps matching TRBD1 (6 bases). The CDR3 extends over 15 amino acids. V was cut by 6 bases and J by 8 bases, with 17 bases left in between. Germline loops: CDR1 MNHEY, CDR2 SVGAGI. CDR3 region: CASSSSGQAYSPLHF. CDR3 DNA sequence: TGTGCCAGCAGCTCGTCGGGACAAGCCTATTCACCCCTCCACTTT.

The rearrangement links TRBV9 to TRBJ1-1, with D tentatively TRBD1 (5 bases). Trimming cost V 0 bases and J 0 bases, with 9 bases left between them. This CDR3 contains 15 residues. Germline values: CDR1 SGDLS, CDR2 YYNGEE. The CDR3 DNA follows: TGTGCCAGCAGCGTAGCAACGGGGGTGAACACTGAAGCTTTCTTT. As protein: CASSVATGVNTEAFF.

The chain recombines TRBV6-1 with TRBJ1-3; tentatively, D is TRBD1 (6 bases). Germline CDR1 and CDR2: MNHNS and SASEGT. This CDR3 spans 18 amino acids. V lost 4 bases, J lost 0 bases, and 19 bases lay in between. The CDR3 sequence: CASSGDFGGPRSGNTIYF. CDR3 sequence (DNA): TGTGCCAGCAGTGGGGACTTCGGGGGGCCACGCTCTGGAAACACCATATATTTT.